This T cell receptor (beta chain) was retrieved from a study of CD8+CD57+ T cells in acquired aplastic anemia. It was patients with CD8+CD57+ cell expansion by flow cytometry who were chosen for sequencing. Severe acquired aplastic anemia was present in all patients. CDR1 is SGHDN and CDR2 is FVKESK in the germline V gene. This CDR3 comprises 15 residues. The ends lost 0 bases at V and 10 bases at J; junction bases unmatched: 11. Genomic DNA, the template, was used for profiling of the TCR beta VDJ and CDR3. TCRdb processed the reads anew with MiXCR; each CDR3 protein has one entry. The table shows 150,000 to 170,000 distinct CDR3 sequences, with approximately 52% occurring only once.

The sequence was collected from a human donor with aplastic anemia. Sequencing input: sorted CD4+, CD8+, or CD8+CD57+ T cells (not recorded which) from PBMCs. The chain is built from TRBV14 and TRBJ2-7, with TRBD1 identical over 8 bases. The CDR3 protein is CASSQDPGGAKAQYF. As DNA, the CDR3 is TGTGCCAGCAGCCAAGATCCAGGGGGCGCGAAAGCACAGTACTTC.